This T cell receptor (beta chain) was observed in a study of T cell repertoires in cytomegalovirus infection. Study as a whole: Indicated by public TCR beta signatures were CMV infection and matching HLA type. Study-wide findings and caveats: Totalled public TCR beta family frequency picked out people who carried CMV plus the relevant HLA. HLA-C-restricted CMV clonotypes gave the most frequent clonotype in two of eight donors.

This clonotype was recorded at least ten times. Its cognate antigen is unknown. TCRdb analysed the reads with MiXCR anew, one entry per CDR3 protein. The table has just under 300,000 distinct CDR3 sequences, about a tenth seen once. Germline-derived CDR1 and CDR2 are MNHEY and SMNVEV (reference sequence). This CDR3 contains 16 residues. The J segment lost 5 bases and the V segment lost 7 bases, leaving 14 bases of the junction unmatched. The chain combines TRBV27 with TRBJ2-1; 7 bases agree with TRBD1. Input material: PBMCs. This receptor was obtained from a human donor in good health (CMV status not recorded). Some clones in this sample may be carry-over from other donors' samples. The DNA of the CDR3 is TGTGCCAGCATAAAAGAGGGGGCGTACCTCAACAATGAGCAGTTCTTC. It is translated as CASIKEGAYLNNEQFF.